The clone carrying this TCR beta chain was counted a few times. Antigen specificity is unknown. This record belongs to a study of T-cell memory formation after mild COVID-19. Overall study: Clusters of TCRs were largely donor specific. The study's findings and limits: Cross-reactive memory appears to have joined, as suggested by some responding clones showing up in pre-infection memory. Contracting CD4+ clones sat mainly in CM and EM; CD8+ in EMRA.

CDR3 length: 14 amino acids. The V end was cut by 3 bases, the J end by 2 bases, with 12 bases between. CDR1 and CDR2 from the germline V gene are SQVTM and ANQGSEA. Amplification by 5'RACE using constant-segment primers produced TCR alpha and TCR beta cDNA libraries that carried sample barcodes and UMIs. TCRdb itself ran the 5' RACE reads through MiXCR, one entry per CDR3 protein. This table has 500,000 to 650,000 distinct CDR3 sequences, approximately 21% appearing once. The source is an adult woman who had mild COVID-19 (a few samples of this study predate the infection). Cell type and time point are not known. The chain recombines TRBV29-1 with TRBJ2-3; D is unclear. What was sequenced was PBMCs or a T cell subset sorted from them (not recorded which). The CDR3 protein is CSVDPAGPTDTQYF. CDR3 in DNA: TGCAGCGTTGACCCGGCAGGCCCCACAGATACGCAGTATTTT.